Shown below are 19 T cell receptor beta chains from a single sample sequenced in a study of blood T cell repertoires in COVID-19. Measured with immunoSEQ multiplex PCR; TCRdb has only the in-frame clones, and not every one. This table holds 350,000 to 400,000 clones, about 88% found once. What was sequenced was peripheral blood. These receptor sequences come from a woman in her sixties or seventies with COVID-19, enrolled during active disease.

This clone was recorded only once. The J gene is TRBJ1-1, the V gene TRBV9; TRBD1 matches 8 bases. Germline CDR1 SGDLS, CDR2 YYNGEE. This CDR3 contains 14 residues. Trimming took 2 bases from V and 4 from J; bases not matched to a gene: 4. CDR3: CASSVTGGATEAFF. The CDR3 bases are TGTGCCAGCAGCGTTACAGGGGGAGCCACTGAAGCTTTCTTT.

This chain uses TRBV3-1 (or the pseudogene TRBV3-2) with TRBJ2-1, with a tentative D call TRBD1 (6 bases). V lost 0 bases to trimming and J lost 7 bases, with 19 bases between them. CDR1 and CDR2 from the germline V gene are LGHDT and YNNKEL (reference sequence). The CDR3 sequence is 17 residues long. CDR3 bases: TGTGCCAGCAGCCAAGAGATGGGGGCTTACGTCCGAAATGAGCAGTTCTTC. Amino acid sequence: CASSQEMGAYVRNEQFF.

The chain employs TRBV5-1 and TRBJ2-7, with 11 nucleotides matching TRBD1. CDR3 size: 16 residues. The germline V gene has CDR1 SGHRS and CDR2 YFSETQ. J lost 6 bases, V lost 3 bases, and 11 bases had no gene match. Here the CDR3 reads CASSSPPGQGDGEQYF. The CDR3 DNA follows: TGCGCCAGCAGCTCACCCCCGGGACAGGGGGATGGCGAGCAGTACTTC. Complete variable domain (other parts from reference TRBV5-1 and TRBJ2-7): KAGVTQTPRYLIKTRGQQVTLSCSPISGHRSVSWYQQTPGQGLQFLFEYFSETQRNKGNFPGRFSGRQFSNSRSEMNVSTLELGDSALYLCASSSPPGQGDGEQYFGPGTRLTVT.

V is TRBV11-2 and J is TRBJ1-1; tentatively, D is TRBD1 (6 bases). CDR3 size: 15 residues. V lost 1 base, J lost 4 bases, and 13 bases lay in between. The germline CDR1 and CDR2 sequences are SGHAT and FQNNGV. The CDR3 region has the DNA TGTGCCAGCAGCTTAGGGTACAGGGAGAGCACTGAAGCTTTCTTT. Protein product: CASSLGYRESTEAFF.

This chain links TRBV4-2 with TRBJ2-2; 7 bases map to TRBD2. The CDR3 is 16 residues long. V lost 4 bases, J lost 0 bases, and 5 bases stayed unmatched. The germline CDR1 and CDR2 sequences are LGHNA and YNFKEQ. CDR3 nucleotide sequence: TGTGCCAGCAGCCGGTTCCGGGAGGCGAACACCGGGGAGCTGTTTTTT. Translated: CASSRFREANTGELFF.

This clone is a singleton in its sample. The rearrangement joins TRBV7-9 to TRBJ2-5, with unresolved D. Trimming took 3 bases from V and 1 from J, leaving 6 bases between them. CDR1 and CDR2 from the germline V gene are SEHNR and FQNEAQ (reference sequence). This CDR3 region has 13 residues. Here the CDR3 DNA reads TGTGCCAGCAGCTTCCACGGCCAAGAGACCCAGTACTTC. This gives the protein CASSFHGQETQYF.

Written as DNA, the CDR3 is TGTGCCAGCAGCACTGGACAGGTAGTTGAAGCTTTCTTT. It encodes CASSTGQVVEAFF. This chain links TRBV3-1 (or the pseudogene TRBV3-2) with TRBJ1-1, with 7 nucleotides matching TRBD1. Germline trimming cut 5 bases from V and 7 bases from J; bases unmatched to any gene: 7. Germline values: CDR1 LGHDT, CDR2 YNNKEL (reference sequence). This CDR3 region has 13 residues.

The CDR3 loop is CASRTGILNEQFF. For the CDR3, the DNA is TGTGCCAGCAGGACAGGGATACTCAATGAGCAGTTCTTC. The chain employs TRBV2 and TRBJ2-1; 7 nucleotides line up with TRBD1. This CDR3 is 13 amino acids long. Germline CDR1 reads SNHLY; CDR2 reads FYNNEI. V shed 6 bases and J 6 bases; nucleotides not matched to a gene: 5.

The rearrangement links TRBV7-2 to TRBJ2-7; TRBD1 agrees at 8 bases. Trimming took 1 base from V and 3 from J; bases not matched to a gene: 5. The CDR3 length is 15 residues. Looked up from germline, CDR1 is SGHTA and CDR2 is FQGNSA. The CDR3 DNA sequence: TGTGCCAGCAGCTTAGGGACAGGGAAAATCTACGAGCAGTACTTC. Encoded protein: CASSLGTGKIYEQYF.

The genes are TRBV7-8 and TRBJ1-2; D is ambiguous. The ends were cut back, 2 bases at V and 5 bases at J, with 12 bases in the middle. The CDR3 extends over 14 amino acids. Germline CDR1 is SGHVS and CDR2 is FQNEAQ. The CDR3 loop reads CASSLFGGSYGYTF. DNA for the CDR3: TGTGCCAGCAGCTTATTCGGAGGTTCTTATGGCTACACCTTC.

The CDR3 DNA reads as TGTGCCAGTAGTCCTCAGGGGGCCTTAGGCTATGGCTACACCTTC. It codes for CASSPQGALGYGYTF. The chain recombines TRBV19 with TRBJ1-2, with 8 bases fitting TRBD1. The length of the CDR3 is 15 residues. CDR1 LNHDA and CDR2 SQIVND come from the germline V gene (reference sequence). The ends lost 5 bases at V and 4 bases at J; junction bases unmatched: 9.

The rearrangement links TRBV11-1 to TRBJ2-7; 8 positions agree with TRBD1. The V gene's germline CDR1 is SGHAT and CDR2 FQDESV (reference sequence). This CDR3 spans 14 amino acids. J was trimmed by 7 bases and V by 5 bases; bases with no gene match: 10. DNA of the CDR3: TGTGCCAGCAGCCAAGACAGGGGAACGGAGGAGCAGTACTTC. This gives the protein CASSQDRGTEEQYF.

The J gene is TRBJ2-3, the V gene TRBV5-1, with TRBD2 matching 9 bases. There are 14 residues in the CDR3. Trimming cost V 7 bases and J 5 bases; bases outside gene matches: 8. Germline V lookup: CDR1 SGHRS, CDR2 YFSETQ. For the CDR3, the DNA is TGCGCCAGCTGCCCTAGCGGGGAGGGAGATACGCAGTATTTT. Translation gives CASCPSGEGDTQYF.

The V call is TRBV5-4, the J call TRBJ2-3, with D possibly matching TRBD2 (6 bases). Trimming took 4 bases from V and 3 from J, leaving 15 bases between them. CDR1 is SGHNT, CDR2 YYREEE, per germline (reference sequence). This CDR3 region has 15 residues. Written as DNA, the CDR3 is TGTGCCAGCAGCCCGGGCGGGGTATCTACAGATACGCAGTATTTT. This translates into CASSPGGVSTDTQYF. Complete variable domain (other parts from reference TRBV5-4 and TRBJ2-3): ETGVTQSPTHLIKTRGQQVTLRCSSQSGHNTVSWYQQALGQGPQFIFQYYREEENGRGNFPPRFSGLQFPNYSSELNVNALELDDSALYLCASSPGGVSTDTQYFGPGTRLTVL.

This chain links TRBV9 with TRBJ1-1; maybe TRBD1 (6 bases). The CDR3 spans 16 residues. Trimming took off 3 bases at V and 2 bases at J, with 17 bases between the two ends. Germline V lookup: CDR1 SGDLS, CDR2 YYNGEE. CDR3 nucleotides: TGTGCCAGCAGCGCCACAAGCCGGGACATCAACACTGAAGCTTTCTTT. Translation gives CASSATSRDINTEAFF. Full variable domain (outside the CDR3, taken from reference TRBV9 and TRBJ1-1): DSGVTQTPKHLITATGQRVTLRCSPRSGDLSVYWYQQSLDQGLQFLIQYYNGEERAKGNILERFSAQQFPDLHSELNLSSLELGDSALYFCASSATSRDINTEAFFGQGTRLTVV.

This clone was found a few times. This sequence joins TRBV7-9 and TRBJ1-4, with TRBD1 as a possible D gene (5 bases). This CDR3 has 15 residues. The V end was cut by 0 bases, the J end by 5 bases, with 10 bases between. Germline assignment: CDR1 SEHNR and CDR2 FQNEAQ (reference sequence). The CDR3 region has the DNA TGTGCCAGCAGCTTAGCGCTTTCAGGGAATGAAAAACTGTTTTTT. It yields the protein CASSLALSGNEKLFF. Looking up the rest from reference TRBV7-9 and TRBJ1-4 gives the full variable domain: DTGVSQNPRHKITKRGQNVTFRCDPISEHNRLYWYRQTLGQGPEFLTYFQNEAQLEKSRLLSDRFSAERPKGSFSTLEIQRTEQGDSAMYLCASSLALSGNEKLFFGSGTQLSVL.

The chain combines TRBV6-9 with TRBJ2-2; TRBD1 might be the D (5 bases). The CDR3 covers 14 residues. Germline V gene lookup returns CDR1 MNHGY and CDR2 SVAAGI. Trimming removed 4 bases at V and 1 base at J, with 7 bases between. The CDR3 DNA sequence: TGTGCCAGCAGTTCGGACAAGAACACCGGGGAGCTGTTTTTT. The encoded protein is CASSSDKNTGELFF.

The chain couples TRBV6-5 to TRBJ1-2, with TRBD1 matching 7 bases. The CDR3 totals 14 residues. CDR1 and CDR2 (germline): MNHEY, SVGAGI. V lost 5 bases and J lost 8; bases outside the gene matches: 11. The CDR3 region is CASSPNWTGEGYTF. CDR3 coding DNA: TGTGCCAGCAGTCCCAATTGGACAGGTGAAGGCTACACCTTC.

V is TRBV2 and J is TRBJ2-7; D is perhaps TRBD2 (6 bases). V lost 6 bases and J lost 2, with 17 bases in between. This CDR3 is 15 amino acids long. The germline gives CDR1 SNHLY, CDR2 FYNNEI. For the CDR3, the DNA is TGTGCCAGCAGCGACCGGGACTTCCCTACCTACGAGCAGTACTTC. Amino acid sequence: CASSDRDFPTYEQYF. The variable domain in full, with the rest retrieved from reference TRBV2 and TRBJ2-7, is EPEVTQTPSHQVTQMGQEVILRCVPISNHLYFYWYRQILGQKVEFLVSFYNNEISEKSEIFDDQFSVERPDGSNFTLKIRSTKLEDSAMYFCASSDRDFPTYEQYFGPGTRLTVT.